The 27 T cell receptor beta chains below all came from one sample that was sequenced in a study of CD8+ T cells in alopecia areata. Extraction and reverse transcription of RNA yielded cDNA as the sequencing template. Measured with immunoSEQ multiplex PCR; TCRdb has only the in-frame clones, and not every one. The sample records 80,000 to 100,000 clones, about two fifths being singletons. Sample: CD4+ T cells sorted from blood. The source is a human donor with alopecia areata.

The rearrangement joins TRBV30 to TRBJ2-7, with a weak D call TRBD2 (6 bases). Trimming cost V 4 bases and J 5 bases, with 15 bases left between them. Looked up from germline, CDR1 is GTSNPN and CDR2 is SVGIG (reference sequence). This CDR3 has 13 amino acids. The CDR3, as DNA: TGTGCCTGGAACTGGAGGAGGGCCCACGAGCAGTACTTC. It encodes CAWNWRRAHEQYF.

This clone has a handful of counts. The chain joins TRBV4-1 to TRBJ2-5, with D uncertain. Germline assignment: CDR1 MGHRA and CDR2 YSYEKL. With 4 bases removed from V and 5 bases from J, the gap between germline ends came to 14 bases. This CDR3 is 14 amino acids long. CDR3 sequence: CASSRPLVQETQYF. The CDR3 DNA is TGCGCCAGCAGCCGCCCCCTGGTCCAGGAGACCCAGTACTTC.

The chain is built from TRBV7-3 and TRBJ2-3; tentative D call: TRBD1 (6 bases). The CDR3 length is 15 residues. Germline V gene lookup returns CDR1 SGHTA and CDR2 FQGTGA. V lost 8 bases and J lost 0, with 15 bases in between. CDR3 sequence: CASGEMGASTDTQYF. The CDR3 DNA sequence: TGTGCCAGCGGCGAAATGGGGGCTAGCACAGATACGCAGTATTTT.

CDR3 in DNA: TGTGCCAGCAGTGTCGGACAGGACTATGGCTACACCTTC. Protein sequence: CASSVGQDYGYTF. The chain is built from TRBV2 and TRBJ1-2, with 7 positions matching TRBD1. The CDR3 is 13 residues long. CDR1 is SNHLY and CDR2 is FYNNEI in the germline V gene. The J segment lost 3 bases and the V segment lost 4 bases, leaving 2 bases of the junction unmatched.

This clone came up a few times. The CDR3 coding sequence is TGTGCCAGCGCCCGGGCAGCCAACACCGGGGAGCTGTTTTTT. Translation: CASARAANTGELFF. The gene calls are TRBV7-2 and TRBJ2-2, with D uncertain. CDR1 and CDR2 from the germline V gene are SGHTA and FQGNSA. The V and J ends lost 8 bases and 2 bases respectively, with 12 bases between them. The CDR3 runs to 14 residues. The whole variable domain, remainder taken from reference TRBV7-2 and TRBJ2-2, is GAGVSQSPSNKVTEKGKDVELRCDPISGHTALYWYRQSLGQGLEFLIYFQGNSAPDKSGLPSDRFSAERTGGSVSTLTIQRTQQEDSAVYLCASARAANTGELFFGEGSRLTVL.

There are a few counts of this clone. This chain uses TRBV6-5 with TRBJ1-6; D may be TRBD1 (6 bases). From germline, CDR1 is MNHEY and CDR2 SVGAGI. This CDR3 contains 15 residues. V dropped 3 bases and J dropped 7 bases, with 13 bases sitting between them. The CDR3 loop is CASSYSGQRNSPLHF. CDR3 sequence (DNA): TGTGCCAGCAGTTATTCCGGACAGAGAAATTCACCCCTCCACTTT.

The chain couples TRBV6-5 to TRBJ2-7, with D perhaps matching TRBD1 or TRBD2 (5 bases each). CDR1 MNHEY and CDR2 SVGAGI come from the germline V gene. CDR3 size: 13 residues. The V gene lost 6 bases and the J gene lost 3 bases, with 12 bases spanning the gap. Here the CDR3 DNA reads TGTGCCAGCAGGCGTAGGGACGGCTACGAGCAGTACTTC. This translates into CASRRRDGYEQYF.

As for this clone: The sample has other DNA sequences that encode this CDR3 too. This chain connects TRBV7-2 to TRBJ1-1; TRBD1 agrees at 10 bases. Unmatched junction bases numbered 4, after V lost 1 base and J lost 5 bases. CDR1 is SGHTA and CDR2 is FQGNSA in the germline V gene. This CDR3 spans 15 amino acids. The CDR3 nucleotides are TGTGCCAGCAGCTTAGATGGGACAGGGGAGACTGAAGCTTTCTTT. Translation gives CASSLDGTGETEAFF.

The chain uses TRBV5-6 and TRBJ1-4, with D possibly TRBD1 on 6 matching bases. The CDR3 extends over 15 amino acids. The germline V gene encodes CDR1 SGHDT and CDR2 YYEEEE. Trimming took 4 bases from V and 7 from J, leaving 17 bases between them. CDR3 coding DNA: TGTGCCAGCAGCCCGGGACATCCCACCCTTGAAAAACTGTTTTTT. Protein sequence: CASSPGHPTLEKLFF.

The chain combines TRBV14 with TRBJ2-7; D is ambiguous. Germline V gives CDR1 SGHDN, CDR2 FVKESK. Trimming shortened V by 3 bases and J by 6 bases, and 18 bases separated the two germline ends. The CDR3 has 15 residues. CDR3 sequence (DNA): TGTGCCAGCAGCCACGGCCTCGTGAGTGTGGGCGAGCAGTACTTC. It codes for CASSHGLVSVGEQYF. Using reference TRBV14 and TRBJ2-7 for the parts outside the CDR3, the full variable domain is EAGVTQFPSHSVIEKGQTVTLRCDPISGHDNLYWYRRVMGKEIKFLLHFVKESKQDESGMPNNRFLAERTGGTYSTLKVQPAELEDSGVYFCASSHGLVSVGEQYFGPGTRLTVT.

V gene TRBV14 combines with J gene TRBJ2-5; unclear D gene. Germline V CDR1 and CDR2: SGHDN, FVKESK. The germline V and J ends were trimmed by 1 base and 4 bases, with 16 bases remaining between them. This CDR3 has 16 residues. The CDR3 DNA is TGTGCCAGCAGCCAAGTCAAGGTTGTGGGTCGAGAGACCCAGTACTTC. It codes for CASSQVKVVGRETQYF.

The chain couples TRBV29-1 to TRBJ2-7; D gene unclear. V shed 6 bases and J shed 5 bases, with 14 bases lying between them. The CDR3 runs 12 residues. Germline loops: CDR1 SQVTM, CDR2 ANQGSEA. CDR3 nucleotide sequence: TGCAGCGTCGCCCCCGCGAGTGACGAGCAGTACTTC. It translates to CSVAPASDEQYF.

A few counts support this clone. CDR3 sequence reads: CASSFPLTRGATKNIQYF. CDR3 bases: TGTGCCAGCAGCTTCCCACTCACCCGGGGGGCTACCAAAAACATTCAGTACTTC. This chain uses TRBV7-2 with TRBJ2-4; a weak D match, TRBD2 (7 bases). Trimming shortened V by 3 bases and J by 2 bases, and 20 bases separated the two germline ends. This CDR3 has 18 residues. Looked up from germline, CDR1 is SGHTA and CDR2 is FQGNSA.

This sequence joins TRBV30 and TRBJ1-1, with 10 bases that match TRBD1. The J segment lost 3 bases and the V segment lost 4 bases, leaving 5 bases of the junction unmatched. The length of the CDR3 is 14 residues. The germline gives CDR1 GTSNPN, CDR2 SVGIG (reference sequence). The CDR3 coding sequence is TGTGCCTGGAACAGGGACAGGGGAGACACTGAAGCTTTCTTT. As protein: CAWNRDRGDTEAFF.

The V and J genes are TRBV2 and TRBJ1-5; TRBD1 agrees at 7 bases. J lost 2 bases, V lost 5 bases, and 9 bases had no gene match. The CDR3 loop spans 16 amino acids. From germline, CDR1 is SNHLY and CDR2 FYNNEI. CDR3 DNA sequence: TGTGCCAGCAGTTACCGAAACAGGGGAGGCAATCAGCCCCAGCATTTT. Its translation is CASSYRNRGGNQPQHF.

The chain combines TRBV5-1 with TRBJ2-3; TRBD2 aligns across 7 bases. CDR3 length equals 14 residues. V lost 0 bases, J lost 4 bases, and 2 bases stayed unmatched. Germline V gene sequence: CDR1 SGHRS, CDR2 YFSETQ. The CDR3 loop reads CASSLGGRADTQYF. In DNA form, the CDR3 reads TGCGCCAGCAGCTTGGGCGGGAGAGCAGATACGCAGTATTTT.

CDR3 residues: CAWLEGGFTDTQYF. For the CDR3, the DNA is TGTGCCTGGTTAGAGGGGGGTTTCACAGATACGCAGTATTTT. The chain has TRBV30 and TRBJ2-3; D tentatively fits TRBD1 or TRBD2 (6 bases each). Germline values: CDR1 GTSNPN, CDR2 SVGIG (reference sequence). Trimming cost V 5 bases and J 2 bases, with 14 bases left between them. The CDR3 is made up of 14 amino acids.

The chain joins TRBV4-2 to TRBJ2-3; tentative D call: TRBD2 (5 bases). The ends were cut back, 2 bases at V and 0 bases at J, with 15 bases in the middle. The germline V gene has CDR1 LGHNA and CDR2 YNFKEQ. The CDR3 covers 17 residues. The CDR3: CASSQSTAGDSTDTQYF. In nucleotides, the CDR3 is TGTGCCAGCAGCCAATCTACGGCGGGCGATAGCACAGATACGCAGTATTTT.

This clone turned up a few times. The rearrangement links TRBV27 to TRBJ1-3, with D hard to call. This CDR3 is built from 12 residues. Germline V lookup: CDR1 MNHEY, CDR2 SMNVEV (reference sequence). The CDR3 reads CFHGESGNTIYF. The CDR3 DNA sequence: TGTTTCCACGGGGAATCTGGAAACACCATATATTTT.

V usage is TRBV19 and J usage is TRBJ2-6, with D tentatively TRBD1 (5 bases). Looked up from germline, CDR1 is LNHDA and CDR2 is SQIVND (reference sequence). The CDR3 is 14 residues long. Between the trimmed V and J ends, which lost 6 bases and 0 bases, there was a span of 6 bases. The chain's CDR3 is CASRQVSGANVLTF. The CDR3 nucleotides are TGTGCCAGTAGACAGGTCTCTGGGGCCAACGTCCTGACTTTC.

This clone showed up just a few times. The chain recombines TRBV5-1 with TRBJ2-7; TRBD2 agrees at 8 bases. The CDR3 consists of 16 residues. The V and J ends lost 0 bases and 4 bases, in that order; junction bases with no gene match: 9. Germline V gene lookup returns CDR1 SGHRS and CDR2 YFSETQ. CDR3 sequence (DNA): TGCGCCAGCAGCTTGGGGTTGTCTAGCGGGCAGTACGAGCAGTACTTC. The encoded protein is CASSLGLSSGQYEQYF. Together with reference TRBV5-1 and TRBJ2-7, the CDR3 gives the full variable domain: KAGVTQTPRYLIKTRGQQVTLSCSPISGHRSVSWYQQTPGQGLQFLFEYFSETQRNKGNFPGRFSGRQFSNSRSEMNVSTLELGDSALYLCASSLGLSSGQYEQYFGPGTRLTVT.

CDR3 loop: CASTLDRISYEQYF. The CDR3 DNA reads TGTGCCAGCACCCTGGACAGGATCTCCTACGAGCAGTACTTC. V is TRBV7-2 and J is TRBJ2-7; TRBD1 matches at 7 bases. This CDR3 region has 14 residues. Looked up from germline, CDR1 is SGHTA and CDR2 is FQGNSA. V lost 7 bases, J lost 0 bases, and 6 bases stayed unmatched.

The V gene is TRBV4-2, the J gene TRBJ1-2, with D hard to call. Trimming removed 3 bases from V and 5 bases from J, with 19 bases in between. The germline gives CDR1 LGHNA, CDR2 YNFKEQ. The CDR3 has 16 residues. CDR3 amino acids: CASSHESGRGGYGYTF. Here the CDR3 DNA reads TGTGCCAGCAGCCATGAATCGGGTCGCGGAGGATATGGCTACACCTTC.

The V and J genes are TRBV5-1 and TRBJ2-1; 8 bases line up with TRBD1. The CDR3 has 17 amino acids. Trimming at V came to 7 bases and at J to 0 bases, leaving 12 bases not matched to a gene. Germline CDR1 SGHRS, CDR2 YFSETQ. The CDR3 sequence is CASRRTGSLYSYNEQFF. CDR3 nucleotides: TGCGCCAGCCGTAGGACAGGGTCCCTTTACTCCTACAATGAGCAGTTCTTC.

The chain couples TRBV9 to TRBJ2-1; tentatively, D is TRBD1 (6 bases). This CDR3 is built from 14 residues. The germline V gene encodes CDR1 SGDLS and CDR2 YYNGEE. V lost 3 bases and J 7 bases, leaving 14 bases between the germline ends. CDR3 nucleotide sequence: TGTGCCAGCAGCGGACGGGACATGGTAAATGAGCAGTTCTTC. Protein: CASSGRDMVNEQFF.

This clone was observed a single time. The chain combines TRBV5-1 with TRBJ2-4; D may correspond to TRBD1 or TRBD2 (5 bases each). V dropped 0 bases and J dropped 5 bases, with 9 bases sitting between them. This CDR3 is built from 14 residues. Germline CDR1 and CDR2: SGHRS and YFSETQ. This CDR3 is CASSLAGAENIQYF. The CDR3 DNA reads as TGCGCCAGCAGCTTGGCCGGGGCAGAAAACATTCAGTACTTC.

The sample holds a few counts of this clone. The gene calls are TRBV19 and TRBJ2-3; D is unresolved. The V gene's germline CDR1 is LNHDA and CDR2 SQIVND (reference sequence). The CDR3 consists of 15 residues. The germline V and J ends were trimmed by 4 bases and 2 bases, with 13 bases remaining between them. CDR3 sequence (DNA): TGTGCCAGTAGTAACCGACACACCACCACAGATACGCAGTATTTT. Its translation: CASSNRHTTTDTQYF.